This TCR beta chain was sequenced in a study of blood T cell repertoires in COVID-19 (TCRdb year 2020). A note on the overall study: The collaborator samples originated in the United States, Italy and Spain and spanned the acute and convalescent phases of COVID-19. The material from the prospective study consisted of cDNA or gDNA derived from T cells, B-cell-depleted T cells, or PBMCs. The dataset comprised deeply sampled blood TCRbeta repertoires from subjects exposed to, actively infected with, or recovered from COVID-19. The repertoires were made available in a free public database intended to serve as a resource for research on the immune response to SARS-CoV-2. The samples were drawn from two sources: the first 160 participants of the ongoing ImmuneRACE study, and approximately 1,300 subjects contributed by 6 global collaborators. A de-identified subject ID, COVID-19 status, age in years and sex were almost always included in the sample metadata. Where available, HLA class I and class II types were obtained from metadata supplied by the sample provider rather than from assay-based typing.

The collaborating institutions used their own protocols to collect whole blood in K2EDTA tubes. For TCRbeta analysis, collaborators shipped samples in one of three forms: frozen whole blood, isolated PBMCs, or DNA extracted from either of those sample types. TCRbeta CDR3 regions were amplified from genomic DNA using the immunoSEQ Assay, a bias-controlled multiplex PCR. Per the original workflow: Nucleated cell counts per sample were estimated from amplification of reference gene primers within the assay. To quantify the absolute abundance of each unique TCRbeta CDR3 rearrangement, sequence reads were collapsed and filtered. Productive Simpson clonality was computed per sample as the square root of Simpson's diversity index over productive rearrangements. In TCRdb, the immuneACCESS table is reduced to in-frame sequences with V and J assigned. These tables do not hold every clone; where another copy was compared, an unresolved V gene accounts for under half, and the others remain unexplained. The D gene and trimming were derived from the DNA, and the V and J assignments and clone size from that table. This sample holds roughly 180,000 clones; 85% to 90% were observed only once. The ten largest clones represent around 20% of the sample.

Taken from the germline V gene (reference sequence), the CDR1 and CDR2 loops are LNHDA and SQIVND. The CDR3 goes from the cysteine to the phenylalanine over 15 residues. The CDR3 DNA has 45 bases and is translated from base 1. V has 7 bases trimmed and J has 4 bases trimmed; junction bases matching no gene number 11. Results and caveats for the whole study, not just this receptor: The quantity of clinical and demographic metadata differed by source and by participant and was supplied without curation.

With respect to this clone: Its antigen is currently not known. No base-level quality is on record; no much larger clone is a single base apart.

The TCR was taken from a man in his 70s with active or convalescent COVID-19. Input material: peripheral blood. The chain couples TRBV19 to TRBJ1-2, with 8 bases in between that match TRBD1. The CDR3 is CASTPLEQGVYGYTF. The bases are TGTGCCAGTACCCCTTTGGAACAGGGGGTCTATGGCTACACCTTC. The entire variable domain, with the stretches around the CDR3 drawn from the reference TRBV19 and TRBJ1-2 proteins, is DGGITQSPKYLFRKEGQNVTLSCEQNLNHDAMYWYRQDPGQGLRLIYYSQIVNDFQKGDIAEGYSVSREKKESFPLTVTSAQKNPTAFYLCASTPLEQGVYGYTFGSGTRLTVV.